This entry features one T cell receptor beta chain sequence. The junction had 5 bases not matched to a gene; V was cut back by 7 bases and J by 3 bases. CDR1 MNHEY and CDR2 SVGAGI come from the germline V gene. CDR3 length: 14 amino acids. Enrolment of Seattle patients took place during active infection, and they were followed longitudinally. The data originate from a study of blood T cell repertoires in COVID-19. The wider study: Some COVID-19 samples were acute and others convalescent; all came from the United States, Italy and Spain. The cDNA or gDNA used as material had been derived from T cells, B-cell-depleted T cells, or PBMCs.

As handled by the study authors: Amplified reference gene primers provided the basis for estimating nucleated cell counts. Libraries were prepared by immunoSEQ multiplex PCR; TCRdb keeps only in-frame clonotypes and omits some of them. Clone size and V and J calls were adopted from that table, with D and trimming inferred from the DNA. This table has about 180,000 clones, approximately 80% appearing once. Sequences were obtained from peripheral blood. This clonotype was obtained from a woman in her thirties or forties with COVID-19, enrolled during active disease. The rearrangement links TRBV6-5 to TRBJ2-3; the match to TRBD2 covers 9 bases. CDR3 sequence reads: CASKNSGRTDTQYF. CDR3 nucleotide sequence: TGTGCCAGCAAAAATAGCGGGAGAACAGATACGCAGTATTTT.